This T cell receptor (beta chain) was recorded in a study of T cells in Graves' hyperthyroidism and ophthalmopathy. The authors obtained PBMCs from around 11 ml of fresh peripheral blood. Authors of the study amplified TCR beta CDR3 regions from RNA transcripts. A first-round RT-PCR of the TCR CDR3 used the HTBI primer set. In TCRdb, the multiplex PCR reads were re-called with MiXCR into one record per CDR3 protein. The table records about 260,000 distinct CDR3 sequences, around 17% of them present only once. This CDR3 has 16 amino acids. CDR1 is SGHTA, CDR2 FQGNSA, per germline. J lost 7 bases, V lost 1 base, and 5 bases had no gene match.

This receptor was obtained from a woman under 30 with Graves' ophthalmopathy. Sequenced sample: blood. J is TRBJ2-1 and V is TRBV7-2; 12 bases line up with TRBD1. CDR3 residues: CASSLVPGQGANEQFF. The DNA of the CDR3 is TGTGCCAGCAGCTTAGTGCCGGGACAGGGGGCAAATGAGCAGTTCTTC.